This TCR beta chain was recorded in a study of blood T cell repertoires in COVID-19. About the research overall: The samples span acute and convalescent COVID-19 from the United States, Italy and Spain.

V was trimmed by 4 bases and J by 3 bases, leaving 14 bases between them. This CDR3 has 15 residues. The germline gives CDR1 MNHEY, CDR2 SMNVEV (reference sequence). The protocol was immunoSEQ multiplex PCR, while the TCRdb copy is restricted to in-frame clones and leaves out a portion. The sample lists about 43,000 clones, 80% to 90% occurring once. Sequencing was done on a sample of peripheral blood. The TCR sequence derives from a man aged 60 to 69 with active COVID-19. The V call is TRBV27, the J call TRBJ2-3, with D perhaps TRBD1 (6 bases). CDR3 amino acids: CASSSPAGATDTQYF. In DNA, the CDR3 is TGTGCCAGCAGTTCCCCTGCAGGGGCGACAGATACGCAGTATTTT.